This entry concerns a single T cell receptor (beta chain). In the original analysis: Reference gene primer amplification in the assay estimated nucleated cell counts. TCRdb keeps only in-frame clones here, not all; method: immunoSEQ multiplex PCR. That table is the source of V, J and clone size, and D and trimming were worked out from the DNA. Of 250,000 to 300,000 clones listed, 82% are singletons. This specimen belongs to a study of blood T cell repertoires in COVID-19. Study-wide background: In each case, the material was cDNA or gDNA derived from T cells, B-cell-depleted T cells, or PBMCs.

CDR1 and CDR2 (germline): SGHRS, YFSETQ. V was trimmed by 5 bases and J by 1 base, leaving 14 bases between them. This CDR3 is 15 amino acids long. This TCR was recovered from a young woman with acute or convalescent COVID-19. The sample consisted of peripheral blood. The chain links TRBV5-1 to TRBJ2-3, with D possibly matching TRBD2 (5 bases). As DNA, the CDR3 is TGCGCCAGCAGGGTGTTAGCCGGGGGCACAGATACGCAGTATTTT. Translation: CASRVLAGGTDTQYF.